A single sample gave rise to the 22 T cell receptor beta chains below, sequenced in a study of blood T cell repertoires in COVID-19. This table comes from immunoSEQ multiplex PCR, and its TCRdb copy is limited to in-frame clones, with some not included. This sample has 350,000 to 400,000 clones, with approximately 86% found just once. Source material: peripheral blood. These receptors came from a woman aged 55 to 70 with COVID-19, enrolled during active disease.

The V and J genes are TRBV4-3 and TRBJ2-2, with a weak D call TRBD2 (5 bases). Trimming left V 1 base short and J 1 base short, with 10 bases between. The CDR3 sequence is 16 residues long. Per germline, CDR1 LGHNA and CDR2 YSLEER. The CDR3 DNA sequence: TGCGCCAGCAGCCAAGGGAGGTACAGGAACACCGGGGAGCTGTTTTTT. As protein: CASSQGRYRNTGELFF.

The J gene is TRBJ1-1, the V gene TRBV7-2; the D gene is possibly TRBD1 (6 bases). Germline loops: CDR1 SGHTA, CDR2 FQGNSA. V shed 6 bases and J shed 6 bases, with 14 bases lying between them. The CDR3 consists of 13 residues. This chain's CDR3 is CASSTGRGAEAFF. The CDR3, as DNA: TGTGCCAGCAGTACAGGGCGGGGGGCTGAAGCTTTCTTT. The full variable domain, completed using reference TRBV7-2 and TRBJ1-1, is GAGVSQSPSNKVTEKGKDVELRCDPISGHTALYWYRQSLGQGLEFLIYFQGNSAPDKSGLPSDRFSAERTGGSVSTLTIQRTQQEDSAVYLCASSTGRGAEAFFGQGTRLTVV.

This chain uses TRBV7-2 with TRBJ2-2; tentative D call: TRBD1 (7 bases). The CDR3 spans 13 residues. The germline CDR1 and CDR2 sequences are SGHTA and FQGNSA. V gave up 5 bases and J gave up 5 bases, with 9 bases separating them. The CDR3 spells CASSQGGTGELFF. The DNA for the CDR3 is TGTGCCAGCAGCCAGGGGGGAACCGGGGAGCTGTTTTTT.

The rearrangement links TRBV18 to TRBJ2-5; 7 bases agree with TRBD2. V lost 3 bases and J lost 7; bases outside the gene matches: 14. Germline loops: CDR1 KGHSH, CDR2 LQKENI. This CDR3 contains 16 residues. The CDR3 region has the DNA TGTGCCAGCTCACCCATTCACGGGGGGTCAAGGGCGACCCAGTACTTC. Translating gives CASSPIHGGSRATQYF.

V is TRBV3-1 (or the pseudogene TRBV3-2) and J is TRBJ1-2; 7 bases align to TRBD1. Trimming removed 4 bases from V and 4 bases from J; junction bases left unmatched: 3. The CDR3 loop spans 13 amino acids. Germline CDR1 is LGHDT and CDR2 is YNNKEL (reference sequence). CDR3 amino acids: CASSRDRFYGYTF. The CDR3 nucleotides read TGTGCCAGCAGCCGGGACAGATTCTATGGCTACACCTTC.

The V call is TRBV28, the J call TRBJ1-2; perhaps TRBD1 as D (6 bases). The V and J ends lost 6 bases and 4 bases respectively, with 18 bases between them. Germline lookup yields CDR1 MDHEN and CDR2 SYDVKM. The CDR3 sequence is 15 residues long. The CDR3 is CASRSGTQSLYGYTF. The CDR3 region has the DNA TGTGCCAGCAGATCCGGGACACAGAGCCTCTATGGCTACACCTTC.

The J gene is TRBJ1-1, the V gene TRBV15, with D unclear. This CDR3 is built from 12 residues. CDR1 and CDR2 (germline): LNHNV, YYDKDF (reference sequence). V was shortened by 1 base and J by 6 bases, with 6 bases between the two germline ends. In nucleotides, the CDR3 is TGTGCCACCAGCAGAGCTGACTCTGAAGCTTTCTTT. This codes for CATSRADSEAFF. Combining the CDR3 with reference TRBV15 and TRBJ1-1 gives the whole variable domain DAMVIQNPRYQVTQFGKPVTLSCSQTLNHNVMYWYQQKSSQAPKLLFHYYDKDFNNEADTPDNFQSRRPNTSFCFLDIRSPGLGDTAMYLCATSRADSEAFFGQGTRLTVV.

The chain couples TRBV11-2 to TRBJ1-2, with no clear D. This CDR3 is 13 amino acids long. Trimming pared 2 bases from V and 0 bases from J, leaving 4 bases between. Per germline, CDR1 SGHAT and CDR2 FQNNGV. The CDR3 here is CASSLSPNYGYTF. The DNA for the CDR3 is TGTGCCAGCAGCTTATCTCCTAACTATGGCTACACCTTC.

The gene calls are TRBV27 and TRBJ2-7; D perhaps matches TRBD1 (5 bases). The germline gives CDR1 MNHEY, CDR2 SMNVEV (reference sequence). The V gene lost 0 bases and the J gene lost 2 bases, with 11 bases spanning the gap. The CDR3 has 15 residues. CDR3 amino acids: CASSLSSGIPYEQYF. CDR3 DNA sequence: TGTGCCAGCAGTTTATCTTCAGGGATCCCCTACGAGCAGTACTTC.

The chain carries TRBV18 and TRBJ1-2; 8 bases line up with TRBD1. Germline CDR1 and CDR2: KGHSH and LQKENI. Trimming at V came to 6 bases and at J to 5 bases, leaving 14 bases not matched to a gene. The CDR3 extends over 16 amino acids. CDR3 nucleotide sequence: TGTGCCAGCTCTCCCTCCAGCAGGGGGCGAGGGTATGGCTACACCTTC. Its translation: CASSPSSRGRGYGYTF.

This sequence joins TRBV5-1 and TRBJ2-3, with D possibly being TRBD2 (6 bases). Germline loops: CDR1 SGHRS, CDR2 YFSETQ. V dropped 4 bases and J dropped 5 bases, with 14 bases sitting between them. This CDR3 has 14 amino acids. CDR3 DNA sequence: TGCGCCAGCAGCCTCCGACTAGTTGAAGATACGCAGTATTTT. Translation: CASSLRLVEDTQYF.

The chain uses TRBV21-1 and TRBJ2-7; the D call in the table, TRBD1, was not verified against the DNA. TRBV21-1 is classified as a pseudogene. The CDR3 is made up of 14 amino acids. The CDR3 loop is CASSARDTPYEQYF. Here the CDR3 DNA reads TGTGCCAGCAGCGCCCGGGACACCCCTTACGAGCAGTACTTC.

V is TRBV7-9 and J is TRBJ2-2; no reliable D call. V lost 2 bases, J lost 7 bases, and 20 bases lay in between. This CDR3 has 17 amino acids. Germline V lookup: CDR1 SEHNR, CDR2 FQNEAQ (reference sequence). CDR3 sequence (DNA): TGTGCCAGCAGCTTACAGCGACGGCTCATATTGGGCGGGGAGCTGTTTTTT. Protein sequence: CASSLQRRLILGGELFF.

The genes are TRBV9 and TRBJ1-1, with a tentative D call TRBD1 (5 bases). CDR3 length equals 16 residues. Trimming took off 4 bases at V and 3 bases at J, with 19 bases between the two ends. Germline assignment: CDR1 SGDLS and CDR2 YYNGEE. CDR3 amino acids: CASSTHAGGGDTEAFF. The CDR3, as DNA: TGTGCCAGCAGCACCCATGCGGGGGGAGGGGACACTGAAGCTTTCTTT.

The CDR3 region has the DNA TGTGCCAGCAGTCCCCCCCCGACAGGGGAAAAACTGTTTTTT. Protein sequence: CASSPPPTGEKLFF. The J gene is TRBJ1-4, the V gene TRBV27, with 7 bases aligning to TRBD1. The CDR3 loop spans 14 amino acids. After removal of 5 bases from V and 8 bases from J, the junction contained 8 bases not matched to a gene. Per the germline V gene, CDR1 is MNHEY and CDR2 is SMNVEV (reference sequence).

CDR3 in DNA: TGTGCCACCAGCAGAGATGACAGGGGGAATCGGGATACGCAGTATTTT. Its protein is CATSRDDRGNRDTQYF. The chain joins TRBV15 to TRBJ2-3, with 9 bases aligning to TRBD1. The germline V gene encodes CDR1 LNHNV and CDR2 YYDKDF (reference sequence). CDR3 length: 16 amino acids. The V segment lost 0 bases and the J segment 6 bases; nucleotides outside the gene matches: 7.

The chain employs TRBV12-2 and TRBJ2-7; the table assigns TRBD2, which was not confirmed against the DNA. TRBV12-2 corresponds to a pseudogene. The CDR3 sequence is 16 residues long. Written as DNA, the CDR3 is TGTGCAAGTCGCTTAGCGCCTAGCGGGGCCCCCTACGAGCAGTACTTC. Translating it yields CASRLAPSGAPYEQYF.

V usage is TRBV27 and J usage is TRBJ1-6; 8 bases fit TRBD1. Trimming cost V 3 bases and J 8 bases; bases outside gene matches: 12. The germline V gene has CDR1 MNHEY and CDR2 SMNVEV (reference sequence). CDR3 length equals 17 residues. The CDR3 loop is CASSFPLTGEVYSPLHF. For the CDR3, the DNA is TGTGCCAGCAGTTTCCCTCTGACAGGGGAAGTTTATTCACCCCTCCACTTT.

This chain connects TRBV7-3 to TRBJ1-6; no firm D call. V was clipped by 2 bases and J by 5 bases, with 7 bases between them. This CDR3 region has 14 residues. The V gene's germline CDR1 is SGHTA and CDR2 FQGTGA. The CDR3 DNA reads TGTGCCAGCAGCTTATCTGGCCATAATTCACCCCTCCACTTT. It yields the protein CASSLSGHNSPLHF.

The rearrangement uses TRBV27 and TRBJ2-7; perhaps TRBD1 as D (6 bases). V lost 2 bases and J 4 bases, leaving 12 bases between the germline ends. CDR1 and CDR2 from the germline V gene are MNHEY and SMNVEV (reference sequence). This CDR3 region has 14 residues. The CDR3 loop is CASSLTGILYEQYF. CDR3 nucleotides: TGTGCCAGCAGTTTAACAGGGATACTTTACGAGCAGTACTTC.

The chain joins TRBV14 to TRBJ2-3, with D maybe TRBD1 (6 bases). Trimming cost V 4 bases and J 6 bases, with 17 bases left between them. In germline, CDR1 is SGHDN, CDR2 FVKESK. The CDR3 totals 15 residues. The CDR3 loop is CASSPRDISLDTQYF. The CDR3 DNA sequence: TGTGCCAGCAGCCCCCGGGACATTTCGTTGGATACGCAGTATTTT.

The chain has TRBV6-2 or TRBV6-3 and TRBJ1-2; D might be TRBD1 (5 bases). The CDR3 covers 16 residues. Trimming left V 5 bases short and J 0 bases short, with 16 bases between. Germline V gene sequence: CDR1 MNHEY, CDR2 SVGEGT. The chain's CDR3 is CASSPRTHSANYGYTF. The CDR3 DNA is TGTGCCAGCAGTCCCAGGACACATTCAGCTAACTATGGCTACACCTTC.